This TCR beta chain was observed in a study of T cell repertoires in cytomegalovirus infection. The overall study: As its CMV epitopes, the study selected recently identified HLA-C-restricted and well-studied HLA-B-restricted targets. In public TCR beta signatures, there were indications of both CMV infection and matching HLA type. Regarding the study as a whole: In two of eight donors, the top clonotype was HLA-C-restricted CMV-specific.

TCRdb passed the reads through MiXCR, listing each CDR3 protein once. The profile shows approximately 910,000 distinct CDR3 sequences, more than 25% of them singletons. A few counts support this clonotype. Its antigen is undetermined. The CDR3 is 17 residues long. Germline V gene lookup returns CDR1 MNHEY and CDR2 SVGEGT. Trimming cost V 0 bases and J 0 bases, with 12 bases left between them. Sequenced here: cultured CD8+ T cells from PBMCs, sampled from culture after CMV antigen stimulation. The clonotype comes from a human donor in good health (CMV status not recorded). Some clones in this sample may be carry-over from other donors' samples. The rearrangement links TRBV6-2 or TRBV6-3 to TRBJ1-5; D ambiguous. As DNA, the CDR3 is TGTGCCAGCAGTTACTCGAAAGGATTATATAGCAATCAGCCCCAGCATTTT. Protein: CASSYSKGLYSNQPQHF.